This T cell receptor (beta chain) was found in a study of shared clonotypes between healthy human individuals (dated by TCRdb to the early 2020s). Regarding the complete study: The cohort included three men and a couple of women between 18 and 49 years of age. To increase sequencing depth and limit assay-specific biases, TCR repertoire library preparation and sequencing were carried out by different laboratories using diverse techniques. Each donor's leukapheresis produced roughly between roughly 0.85 and 10 billion PBMCs. The study deeply sequenced blood TCR repertoires of five healthy adults to estimate repertoire size and the extent of clonotype sharing between individuals. For each donor, CD4 naive and CD4 memory were each run on three plates, CD8 naive on two plates, and CD8 memory on one plate. Paper-wide results and their limitations: Estimated clonotype richness was generally larger for naive than for memory subsets. Sharing across a few donors was observed for around 5% of naive CD4, 3.5% of naive CD8, 2% to 2.5% of memory CD4, and about 0.38% of memory CD8 clonotypes. The genetic and exposure-history diversity represented was limited by the small number of donors. Compared with non-shared clonotypes, clonotypes shared by all four sorted-subset donors had higher generation probabilities. Rarefaction of sorted-subset datasets indicated incomplete sequencing despite the large sequencing depth. Sampling was restricted to blood, and TCR repertoires in tissue are likely to differ from TCR repertoires in blood. Pairwise subsampling led to the expectation that sequencing depth would affect the degree of clonotype sharing among donors.

The donors were healthy, HIV-negative adults who had no recently reported acute infections or vaccinations. Every donor was a Caucasian adult living in Nashville, Tennessee, USA. Magnetic negative selection was used to enrich CD4+ T cells, after which naive cells were positively selected on CD45RA and the negative fraction became the memory subset. Blood was obtained by leukapheresis, after which PBMCs were separated by Ficoll-Histopaque density gradient centrifugation and cryopreserved in liquid nitrogen vapor phase. Purity and quantity of every magnetically sorted T cell population were checked by analytical flow cytometry. Genomic DNA was isolated from every sorted fraction and measured by UV absorbance on a Nanodrop 2000c. Using the deep immunoSEQ assay, multiplex PCR amplified TCR CDR3 regions from genomic DNA. Genomic DNA extracted from each cell subset was distributed evenly over all wells of several immunoSEQ 96-well plates, and each plate served as one replicate. For sorted subsets, approximately 190 ng of genomic DNA, equivalent to some 30,000 T cell genomes, went into each replicate PCR. Purified libraries were measured with a Qubit 3.0 fluorometer, size-checked on a Bioanalyzer 2100, and measured again with the KAPA Library Quantification kit. Each immunoSEQ 96-well plate was sequenced on its own single-read 150-cycle Illumina NextSeq 550 flow cell. The authors' analysis ran thus. Because the immunoSEQ output held only junctional sequences and lacked quality scores, the filtering could not match the filtering applied to full-length reads. To assign V/J genes and CDR3, sequences were annotated against IMGT germline references using PyIR, a Python wrapper for IgBLAST v1.9. Reads were removed for weak V/J assignments (E-value above 1e-6), missing CDR3, stop codons, out-of-frame junctions, or ambiguous translated residues. V3J clonotypes were defined as sequences sharing the same inferred V gene, J gene, and CDR3 amino acid sequence. To compute the percentage overlap between repertoires, the number of shared unique clonotypes was divided by the size of the smaller repertoire. Repertoire richness was assessed with RTK rarefaction, the Chao1 estimator, and Recon v2.1 estimates of unobserved clonotypes. OLGA was used to compute generation probabilities for all TCRbeta clonotypes that the gDNA method yielded from several donors. The table was pulled from immuneACCESS by TCRdb, which kept in-frame rearrangements only. Such tables lose some clones; where checked, under half of the loss comes from unresolved V genes, and the rest has no known cause. V and J calls and clone size are as listed in that table; D and trimming were resolved from the DNA. The sample table shows 2,500,000 or so clones, and approximately 93% are seen once. About 0.38% of the sample comes from the top ten.

The germline V gene sets CDR1 to SNHLY and CDR2 to FYNNEI. The CDR3, from cysteine to phenylalanine, totals 14 residues. Of all the DNA, just the CDR3 is kept, 42 bases in frame from base 1. At the junction V is shortened by 1 base and J by 3 bases, with 7 bases in between. This clone appeared once. It lacks a known antigen. No base quality values were provided; no much bigger clone lies one nucleotide off. The sequence is built from TRBV2 and TRBJ2-1, with an unclear D gene assignment. The TCR originated in a man between 18 and 29 years old in good health. Some clones in this sample may be carry-over from other donors' samples. Sequencing was done on a sample of naive CD4+ T cells from PBMCs. What the cell subset or site label conveys for this sample: CD45RA+ positively selected. This receptor carries the CDR3 CASSEGRDYNEQFF. The nucleotides read TGTGCCAGCAGTGAAGGTAGGGACTACAATGAGCAGTTCTTC.